The present TCR beta chain was sequenced within a study of multiple sclerosis patients with progressive multifocal leukoencephalopathy. Germline CDR1 and CDR2: MDHEN and SYDVKM. This CDR3 is built from 15 residues. V trimming: 4 bases; J trimming: 5 bases; junction bases outside the gene matches: 7. Study-level results: Expanded clones at PML onset predated and persisted through natalizumab therapy. Most PML patients had lower entropy, suggesting less diverse TRB repertoires.

This was a survey-level run. Measured with immunoSEQ multiplex PCR; TCRdb has only the in-frame clones, and not every one. The sample consists of roughly 32,000 clones, approximately 90% of them appearing once. The time point was: time of PML onset. All patients had prior interferon beta, and all PML patients were female. In regard to this clone: Its specificity is not known.

This TCR came from a woman aged 40 to 55 with progressive multifocal leukoencephalopathy. Specimen: PBMCs, collected from a patient treated with natalizumab. The V gene is TRBV28, the J gene TRBJ1-2; 10 nucleotides align to TRBD1. The CDR3 loop reads CASSSTGQGGYGYTF. Written as DNA, the CDR3 is TGTGCCAGCAGTTCCACCGGACAGGGGGGATATGGCTACACCTTC.